These T cell receptor beta chains were read from a single sample in a study of cytomegalovirus exposure and HLA in healthy donors. The protocol was immunoSEQ multiplex PCR, while the TCRdb copy is restricted to in-frame clones and leaves out a portion. In total, the table holds 55,000 to 85,000 clones. Sample: PBMCs. The receptors were sampled from a female donor in good health and CMV-seropositive. The CDR3 runs from the conserved cysteine through the conserved F or W. A D gene is named only where the DNA matches it firmly.

TRBD2	TRBV18	TRBJ2-7	CASSPPGGAYEQYF	TGTGCCAGCTCACCACCGGGGGGGGCCTACGAGCAGTACTTC
NA	TRBV19	TRBJ1-2	CASAWGGYGYTF	TGTGCCAGTGCCTGGGGAGGGTATGGCTACACCTTC
TRBD2	TRBV4-1	TRBJ2-7	CASSQGLADAYEQYF	TGCGCCAGCAGCCAAGGACTAGCGGACGCCTACGAGCAGTACTTC
TRBD1	TRBV4-1	TRBJ1-5	CASSHWDRGRNQPQHF	TGCGCCAGCAGCCATTGGGACAGGGGGCGAAATCAGCCCCAGCATTTT
NA	TRBV27	TRBJ2-7	CASRARGGHVAGTYEQYF	TGTGCCAGCAGAGCCAGGGGGGGTCACGTAGCGGGGACGTACGAGCAGTACTTC
TRBD1	TRBV7-2	TRBJ1-3	CASSSQTGLGNTIYF	TGTGCCAGCAGCTCGCAGACAGGGCTTGGAAACACCATATATTTT
NA	TRBV15	TRBJ1-5	CATSRSGFNQPQHF	TGTGCCACCAGCAGGTCCGGGTTCAATCAGCCCCAGCATTTT
TRBD1	TRBV10-1	TRBJ2-1	CASSSWGQGTGDINEQFF	TGCGCCAGCAGTTCTTGGGGACAGGGAACGGGTGATATTAATGAGCAGTTCTTC
TRBD1	TRBV4-2	TRBJ1-2	CASSHYTGGGYTF	TGTGCCAGCAGCCATTATACAGGGGGAGGCTACACCTTC
TRBD2	TRBV5-1	TRBJ2-3	CASSLLVAGDPDTQYF	TGCGCCAGCAGCTTGTTGGTAGCGGGAGATCCAGATACGCAGTATTTT
NA	TRBV12-2	TRBJ2-3	CASRIPTFHKQGTDTQYF	TGTGCAAGTCGCATACCCACCTTCCACAAACAGGGCACAGATACGCAGTATTTT
TRBD1	TRBV11-3	TRBJ2-5	CASSPRTGRETQYF	TGTGCCAGCAGCCCCCGGACAGGGAGAGAGACCCAGTACTTC
NA	TRBV15	TRBJ1-2	CATSRDRENYGYTF	TGTGCCACCAGCAGAGATCGAGAAAACTATGGCTACACCTTC
NA	TRBV28	TRBJ1-5	CASTMGGAINQPQHF	TGTGCCAGCACCATGGGAGGGGCGATCAATCAGCCCCAGCATTTT
NA	TRBV5-5	TRBJ1-4	CASSPSLPNEKLFF	TGTGCCAGCAGCCCGTCCCTTCCTAATGAAAAACTGTTTTTT
NA	TRBV19	TRBJ1-1	CASSPGEGTEAFF	TGTGCCAGTAGTCCTGGGGAGGGTACTGAAGCTTTCTTT
TRBD1	TRBV19	TRBJ1-1	CASSTDRGTEAFF	TGTGCCAGTAGTACGGACAGGGGAACTGAAGCTTTCTTT